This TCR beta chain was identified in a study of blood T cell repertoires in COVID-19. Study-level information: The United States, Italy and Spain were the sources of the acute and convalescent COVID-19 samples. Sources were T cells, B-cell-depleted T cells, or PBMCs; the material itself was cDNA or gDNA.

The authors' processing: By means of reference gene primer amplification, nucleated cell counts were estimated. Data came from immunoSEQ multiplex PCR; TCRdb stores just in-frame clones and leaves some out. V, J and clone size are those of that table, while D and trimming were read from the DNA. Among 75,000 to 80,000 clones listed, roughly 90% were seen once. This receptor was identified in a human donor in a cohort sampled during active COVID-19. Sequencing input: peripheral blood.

Here the CDR3 DNA reads TGTGCCAGCAGCAAAACGGGACTGATTAATTCACCCCTCCACTTT. Translated, it gives CASSKTGLINSPLHF. The chain combines TRBV21-1 with TRBJ1-6. TRBV21-1 is noted as a pseudogene. This CDR3 contains 15 residues.